These 16 T cell receptor beta chains came from one sample sequenced in a study of T-cell memory formation after mild COVID-19. TCRdb reprocessed the 5' RACE reads via MiXCR and lists one record per CDR3 protein. The repertoire has around 500,000 distinct CDR3 sequences, around a sixth of them found once; the top ten carry 9% to 15%. The sample was PBMCs or a T cell subset sorted from them (not recorded which). The receptors originated from an adult woman who had mild COVID-19 (a few samples of this study predate the infection). Cell type and time point are not known.

The chain employs TRBV15 and TRBJ1-5; no reliable D call. The V end was cut by 1 base, the J end by 1 base, with 8 bases between. The CDR3 contains 15 residues. Germline-derived CDR1 and CDR2 are LNHNV and YYDKDF (reference sequence). The CDR3 spells CATSRGEPSNQPQHF. Here the CDR3 DNA reads TGTGCCACCAGCAGAGGGGAACCGAGCAATCAGCCCCAGCATTTT.

This clonotype has just a few counts. V usage is TRBV7-6 and J usage is TRBJ2-2; 8 positions match TRBD1. V gave up 5 bases and J gave up 3 bases; unmatched junction bases: 2. Germline CDR1 and CDR2: SGHVS and FNYEAQ. CDR3 size: 14 residues. As DNA, the CDR3 is TGTGCCAGCAGCCAGGGGGCCTACACCGGGGAGCTGTTTTTT. Translated: CASSQGAYTGELFF. The variable domain in full, with the rest retrieved from reference TRBV7-6 and TRBJ2-2, is GAGVSQSPRYKVTKRGQDVALRCDPISGHVSLYWYRQALGQGPEFLTYFNYEAQQDKSGLPNDRFSAERPEGSISTLTIQRTEQRDSAMYRCASSQGAYTGELFFGEGSRLTVL.

This chain joins TRBV7-9 and TRBJ1-2, with a tentative D call TRBD1 (5 bases). This CDR3 spans 14 amino acids. V lost 2 bases and J 8 bases, leaving 15 bases between the germline ends. Germline CDR1 SEHNR, CDR2 FQNEAQ (reference sequence). The CDR3 bases are TGTGCCAGCAGCTTACTGGCCCCCGGGGACGGCTACACCTTC. Amino acids: CASSLLAPGDGYTF.

This CDR3 is CASTGQYNQPQHF. Written as DNA, the CDR3 is TGTGCCAGCACCGGACAATACAATCAGCCCCAGCATTTT. The chain joins TRBV2 to TRBJ1-5, with D possibly matching TRBD1 (5 bases). Trimming cost V 7 bases and J 3 bases, with 10 bases left between them. This CDR3 comprises 13 residues. Germline CDR1 and CDR2: SNHLY and FYNNEI.

This clonotype has a handful of counts. This chain links TRBV29-1 with TRBJ2-2; 7 positions match TRBD1. The V segment lost 7 bases and the J segment 3 bases; nucleotides outside the gene matches: 5. This CDR3 contains 13 residues. Germline CDR1 SQVTM, CDR2 ANQGSEA. The DNA for the CDR3 is TGCAGCGGCCTGACAGGGTACACCGGGGAGCTGTTTTTT. Its translation is CSGLTGYTGELFF.

The rearrangement joins TRBV6-2 or TRBV6-3 to TRBJ1-5; D uncertain. The V end lost 7 bases, the J end lost 5 bases, and 21 bases lay between the germline ends. CDR3 length: 16 residues. Germline CDR1 is MNHEY and CDR2 is SVGEGT. CDR3 sequence: CASTFFPRGADQPQHF. CDR3 nucleotide sequence: TGTGCCAGCACTTTCTTCCCACGGGGTGCGGATCAGCCCCAGCATTTT.

The sample holds many counts of this clonotype. V is TRBV5-1 and J is TRBJ2-1, with 8 bases identical to TRBD2. Trimming at V came to 4 bases and at J to 7 bases, leaving 13 bases not matched to a gene. This CDR3 comprises 16 residues. The germline V gene has CDR1 SGHRS and CDR2 YFSETQ. CDR3 loop: CASSPPSGLAVNEQFF. The CDR3 DNA reads as TGCGCCAGCAGCCCCCCATCTGGACTAGCCGTGAATGAGCAGTTCTTC.

The genes are TRBV7-9 and TRBJ2-1; D gene ambiguous. V dropped 6 bases and J dropped 4 bases, with 7 bases sitting between them. The CDR3 sequence is 12 residues long. The germline CDR1 and CDR2 sequences are SEHNR and FQNEAQ (reference sequence). CDR3 sequence: CASRSQYNEQFF. As DNA, the CDR3 is TGTGCCAGCAGGTCGCAGTACAATGAGCAGTTCTTC.

This clonotype appeared a few times. This chain connects TRBV6-1 to TRBJ2-5, with TRBD1 matching over 8 bases. This CDR3 spans 13 amino acids. Trimming cost V 11 bases and J 1 base; bases outside gene matches: 6. CDR1 and CDR2 from the germline V gene are MNHNS and SASEGT. CDR3 DNA sequence: TGTGCCGGGAGACAGGGGCTCCAAGAGACCCAGTACTTC. This codes for CAGRQGLQETQYF.

V gene TRBV12-3 or TRBV12-4 combines with J gene TRBJ1-6; the match to TRBD1 covers 7 bases. The length of the CDR3 is 15 residues. The V and J ends lost 1 base and 7 bases, in that order; junction bases with no gene match: 4. The CDR3 nucleotides read TGTGCCAGCAGTTTAGAGGGACAGCTCAATTCACCCCTCCACTTT. Translation: CASSLEGQLNSPLHF.

V is TRBV9 and J is TRBJ2-3; 11 positions match TRBD2. V lost 1 base and J lost 4; bases outside the gene matches: 17. Germline CDR1 SGDLS, CDR2 YYNGEE. The CDR3 sequence is 20 residues long. CDR3 in amino acids: CASSVPGGLVAGGPADTQYF. The CDR3 DNA sequence: TGTGCCAGCAGCGTACCAGGCGGGCTGGTAGCGGGGGGGCCCGCAGATACGCAGTATTTT.

This clonotype was counted only a few times. The chain employs TRBV7-9 and TRBJ1-6, with D uncertain. The germline CDR1 and CDR2 sequences are SEHNR and FQNEAQ (reference sequence). Between the trimmed V and J ends, which lost 5 bases and 6 bases, there was a span of 8 bases. This CDR3 region has 13 residues. CDR3 amino acids: CASSASFNSPLHF. CDR3 nucleotides: TGTGCCAGCAGCGCTTCATTTAATTCACCCCTCCACTTT. The variable domain in full, with the rest retrieved from reference TRBV7-9 and TRBJ1-6, is DTGVSQNPRHKITKRGQNVTFRCDPISEHNRLYWYRQTLGQGPEFLTYFQNEAQLEKSRLLSDRFSAERPKGSFSTLEIQRTEQGDSAMYLCASSASFNSPLHFGNGTRLTVT.

The chain employs TRBV6-2 or TRBV6-3 and TRBJ2-5; D gene unclear. CDR1 is MNHEY, CDR2 SVGEGT, per germline. The CDR3 spans 14 residues. V lost 8 bases to trimming and J lost 3 bases, with 16 bases between them. CDR3 loop: CASAGIGGKETQYF. The CDR3, as DNA: TGTGCCAGCGCAGGTATTGGTGGGAAAGAGACCCAGTACTTC.

This clonotype was picked up a small number of times. This chain uses TRBV5-1 with TRBJ2-5, with unresolved D. From germline, CDR1 is SGHRS and CDR2 YFSETQ. The germline V and J ends were trimmed by 4 bases and 4 bases, with 11 bases remaining between them. The CDR3 extends over 13 amino acids. The CDR3 loop reads CASSPGARETQYF. CDR3 bases: TGCGCCAGCAGCCCAGGAGCGAGAGAGACCCAGTACTTC.

Regarding this clonotype: The junction does not match germline at one end; this may be a read error. The chain joins TRBV7-6 to TRBJ2-2; maybe TRBD2 (5 bases). CDR1 SGHVS and CDR2 FNYEAQ come from the germline V gene. This CDR3 comprises 14 residues. CDR3 bases: TGTGCCAGCAGCTTTCGCGGAGAACACCGGGGAGCTGTTTTT. Its translation is CASSFRGEHRGAVF.

V gene TRBV12-3 or TRBV12-4 combines with J gene TRBJ1-1, with D perhaps matching TRBD1 (5 bases). The ends were cut back, 3 bases at V and 8 bases at J, with 10 bases in the middle. The CDR3 length is 12 residues. The CDR3 DNA follows: TGTGCCAGCAGTTTTTCTGGGGGGGAAGCTTTCTTT. This translates into CASSFSGGEAFF.